A selection of T cell receptor beta chains follows, all from one sample in a study of response to subunit inactivated influenza vaccine. Via MiXCR, TCRdb re-called the RT-PCR reads, giving one row per CDR3 protein. The profile shows 150,000 to 200,000 distinct CDR3 sequences, about 12% of them singletons. These same records also appear under a second study, on T cells expressing NK-cell markers.

Sequencing was performed on CD8+ T cells sorted from PBMCs, taken about 11 days after vaccination. The receptor source for this set is a man between 45 and 60 years old who received an inactivated influenza vaccine. The CDR3 runs from the conserved cysteine through the conserved F or W. The D gene is left open where the match is weak. Clone size is not always given. Where it is, it says once, few, many or a class for expanded clones.

-	TRBV4-3	few	TRBJ2-3	CASSQLIGDTDTQYF	TGCGCCAGCAGCCAACTGATTGGGGATACAGATACGCAGTATTTT
-	TRBV4-2	few	TRBJ2-2	CASSQSVSRISGELFF	TGTGCCAGCAGCCAGTCCGTAAGCCGTATAAGCGGGGAGCTGTTTTTT
TRBD2	TRBV7-9	-	TRBJ2-1	CASSFVAGTNEQFF	TGTGCCAGCAGCTTCGTAGCGGGGACCAATGAGCAGTTCTTC
-	TRBV9	few	TRBJ2-7	CASSVGGGGSYEQYF	TGTGCCAGCAGCGTAGGGGGAGGGGGGTCCTACGAGCAGTACTTC
TRBD2	TRBV20-1	many	TRBJ2-1	CSATKRTSGRSEQFF	TGCAGTGCAACAAAGAGGACTAGCGGGAGATCTGAGCAGTTCTTC
-	TRBV11-2	-	TRBJ2-3	CASSLRDTSTDTQYF	TGTGCCAGCAGCTTAAGAGACACGAGCACAGATACGCAGTATTTT
-	TRBV3-1	few	TRBJ2-2	CASSQVELGELFF	TGTGCCAGCAGCCAAGTAGAACTTGGGGAGCTGTTTTTT
TRBD2	TRBV7-6	-	TRBJ2-1	CASSLDPLTSGGHNEQFF	TGTGCCAGCAGCTTAGATCCTCTAACTAGCGGGGGACACAATGAGCAGTTCTTC
-	TRBV20-1	-	TRBJ2-1	CSVRTYNEQFF	TGCAGTGTACGGACTTACAATGAGCAGTTCTTC
-	TRBV5-1	few	TRBJ1-5	CASSLPIHDPQLYSNQPQHF	TGCGCCAGCAGCTTGCCAATACACGATCCTCAGCTATATAGCAATCAGCCCCAGCATTTT
-	TRBV28	few	TRBJ2-5	CASSLGGHPQETQYF	TGTGCCAGCAGTTTGGGGGGCCACCCTCAAGAGACCCAGTACTTC
-	TRBV6-6	many	TRBJ1-1	CASSYSTSEAFF	TGTGCCAGCAGTTACTCGACATCTGAAGCTTTCTTT
-	TRBV14	many	TRBJ2-3	CASSQEGWLTDTQYF	TGTGCCAGCAGCCAAGAAGGGTGGCTCACAGATACGCAGTATTTT
-	TRBV7-9	-	TRBJ2-1	CASSHPNYNEQFF	TGTGCCAGCAGCCACCCGAACTACAATGAGCAGTTCTTC
TRBD2	TRBV6-2/TRBV6-3	few	TRBJ2-2	CASRTGTRDTGELFF	TGTGCCAGCAGGACCGGGACTAGGGACACCGGGGAGCTGTTTTTT
-	TRBV20-1	few	TRBJ2-7	CSATLRGGAYEQYF	TGCAGTGCTACCCTAAGGGGGGGCGCCTACGAGCAGTACTTC
-	TRBV5-5	many	TRBJ1-1	CASSLGWTEAFF	TGTGCCAGCAGCCTCGGGTGGACTGAAGCTTTCTTT
TRBD2	TRBV7-6	few	TRBJ2-1	CASSLGTSGSIPYNEQFF	TGTGCCAGCAGCTTAGGGACTAGCGGGAGTATTCCCTACAATGAGCAGTTCTTC
-	TRBV12-3/TRBV12-4	few	TRBJ1-4	CASRAGAGEKLFF	TGTGCCAGCCGCGCAGGGGCAGGAGAAAAACTGTTTTTT
-	TRBV4-3	-	TRBJ1-4	CASSQDRTTNEKLFF	TGCGCCAGCAGCCAAGATAGGACAACTAATGAAAAACTGTTTTTT
TRBD2	TRBV9	-	TRBJ2-1	CASSLGPSGFGQFF	TGTGCCAGCAGCTTGGGGCCTAGCGGATTTGGGCAGTTCTTC
TRBD2	TRBV20-1	-	TRBJ2-3	CSAWGLADTDTQYF	TGCAGTGCTTGGGGACTAGCGGACACAGATACGCAGTATTTT
TRBD1	TRBV10-3	many	TRBJ2-1	CAISESQQGVSNEQFF	TGTGCCATCAGTGAGTCTCAACAGGGGGTAAGCAATGAGCAGTTCTTC
TRBD1	TRBV6-2/TRBV6-3	-	TRBJ2-7	CASSPTGDFTYEQYF	TGTGCCAGCAGCCCGACAGGGGATTTCACCTACGAGCAGTACTTC
TRBD1	TRBV2	-	TRBJ2-4	CASVDRGLAKNIQYF	TGTGCCAGCGTAGACAGGGGTCTAGCCAAAAACATTCAGTACTTC
-	TRBV2	-	TRBJ2-1	CASRGVGASYNEQFF	TGTGCCAGCAGAGGCGTGGGGGCCTCATACAATGAGCAGTTCTTC
TRBD2	TRBV5-1	-	TRBJ2-7	CASSLASGGGLNYEQYF	TGCGCCAGCAGCTTGGCCTCGGGCGGGGGGTTAAACTACGAGCAGTACTTC
-	TRBV7-8	few	TRBJ2-7	CASSFHRVDSYEQYF	TGTGCCAGCAGCTTCCACAGGGTGGACTCCTACGAGCAGTACTTC
-	TRBV4-1	few	TRBJ1-5	CASSPPQGQPQHF	TGCGCCAGCAGCCCCCCCCAGGGGCAGCCCCAGCATTTT
-	TRBV7-8	few	TRBJ1-4	CASSFVRVGSTNEKLFF	TGTGCCAGCAGCTTCGTACGGGTGGGGTCGACTAATGAAAAACTGTTTTTT
TRBD1	TRBV29-1	-	TRBJ2-5	CSVIDRVVQETQYF	TGCAGCGTTATAGACAGGGTAGTCCAAGAGACCCAGTACTTC
TRBD1	TRBV6-2/TRBV6-3	few	TRBJ2-7	CATIPRDRAHEQYF	TGTGCCACCATACCCCGGGACAGGGCCCACGAGCAGTACTTC
-	TRBV2	-	TRBJ1-2	CASSDPRRTANYGYTF	TGTGCCAGCAGTGACCCCCGCCGGACAGCTAACTATGGCTACACCTTC
TRBD1	TRBV5-5	-	TRBJ1-1	CASSRDSLDTEAFF	TGTGCCAGCAGCAGGGACAGCTTGGACACTGAAGCTTTCTTT
TRBD1	TRBV10-2	few	TRBJ2-2	CASTRDRLTGELFF	TGCGCCAGCACCCGGGACAGGCTAACCGGGGAGCTGTTTTTT
TRBD1	TRBV11-3	-	TRBJ1-1	CASSPGQWAEAFF	TGTGCCAGCAGCCCGGGACAGTGGGCTGAAGCTTTCTTT
-	TRBV6-5	-	TRBJ1-4	CASSYSGPSNEKLFF	TGTGCCAGCAGTTACTCAGGCCCGTCTAATGAAAAACTGTTTTTT
-	TRBV7-9	few	TRBJ1-1	CASSSYDRPNTEAFF	TGTGCCAGCAGCTCTTACGACCGCCCGAACACTGAAGCTTTCTTT
TRBD2	TRBV19	-	TRBJ2-1	CASSTAFGTRYNEQFF	TGTGCCAGTAGTACCGCATTCGGGACTAGATACAATGAGCAGTTCTTC
TRBD1	TRBV12-3/TRBV12-4	many	TRBJ2-1	CASRYAGGINEQFF	TGTGCCAGCCGCTACGCAGGGGGCATCAATGAGCAGTTCTTC
-	TRBV9	-	TRBJ2-1	CASSSSTADNEQFF	TGTGCCAGCAGCTCTAGTACGGCGGACAATGAGCAGTTCTTC
TRBD2	TRBV2	-	TRBJ2-7	CASSEASSGTHHEQYF	TGTGCCAGCAGTGAAGCTAGTAGCGGGACACACCACGAGCAGTACTTC
-	TRBV9	few	TRBJ2-1	CASSVVAGFYNEQFF	TGTGCCAGCAGCGTAGTGGCGGGGTTCTACAATGAGCAGTTCTTC
TRBD2	TRBV5-1	-	TRBJ2-1	CASSQISGALYNEQFF	TGCGCCAGCAGCCAGATAAGCGGGGCACTTTACAATGAGCAGTTCTTC
-	TRBV20-1	-	TRBJ2-1	CSASGVSFYNEQFF	TGCAGTGCTAGCGGGGTATCCTTCTACAATGAGCAGTTCTTC
-	TRBV7-9	few	TRBJ2-1	CASSLAGKADNEQFF	TGTGCCAGCAGCTTAGCCGGGAAGGCCGACAATGAGCAGTTCTTC
-	TRBV2	-	TRBJ2-5	CASSDPLGPQETQYF	TGTGCCAGCAGTGATCCTTTGGGACCCCAAGAGACCCAGTACTTC
TRBD1	TRBV27	few	TRBJ2-1	CASTILGQEGHEQFF	TGTGCCAGCACCATCCTGGGACAGGAAGGTCATGAGCAGTTCTTC
-	TRBV29-1	many	TRBJ2-1	CSAPGSGWQYNEQFF	TGCAGCGCCCCTGGATCAGGGTGGCAGTACAATGAGCAGTTCTTC
-	TRBV24-1	many	TRBJ2-5	CATSDPSGETQYF	TGTGCCACCAGTGATCCGTCGGGGGAGACCCAGTACTTC
-	TRBV5-6	many	TRBJ2-1	CASSLVGGEVYNEQFF	TGTGCCAGCAGCTTGGTCGGAGGGGAGGTCTACAATGAGCAGTTCTTC
-	TRBV10-3	many	TRBJ2-7	CATTAGTLNEQYF	TGTGCCACAACCGCCGGGACTCTCAACGAGCAGTACTTC
-	TRBV7-9	few	TRBJ2-7	CASSLAHYEQYF	TGTGCCAGCAGCTTAGCGCACTACGAGCAGTACTTC